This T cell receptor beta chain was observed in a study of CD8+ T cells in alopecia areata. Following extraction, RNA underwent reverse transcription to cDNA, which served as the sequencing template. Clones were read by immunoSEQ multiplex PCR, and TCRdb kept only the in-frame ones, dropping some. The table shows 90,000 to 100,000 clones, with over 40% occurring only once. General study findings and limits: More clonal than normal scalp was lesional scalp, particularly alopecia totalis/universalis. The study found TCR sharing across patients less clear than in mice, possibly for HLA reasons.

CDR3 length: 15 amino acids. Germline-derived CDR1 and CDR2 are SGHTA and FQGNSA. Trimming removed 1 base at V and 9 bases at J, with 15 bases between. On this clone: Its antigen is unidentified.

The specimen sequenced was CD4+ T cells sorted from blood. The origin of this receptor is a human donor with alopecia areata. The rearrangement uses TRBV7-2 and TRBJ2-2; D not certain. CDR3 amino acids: CASSLDPSRVRELFF. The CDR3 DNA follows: TGTGCCAGCAGCTTAGACCCCTCCCGGGTCAGGGAGCTGTTTTTT. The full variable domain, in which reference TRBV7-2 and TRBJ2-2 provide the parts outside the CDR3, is GAGVSQSPSNKVTEKGKDVELRCDPISGHTALYWYRQSLGQGLEFLIYFQGNSAPDKSGLPSDRFSAERTGGSVSTLTIQRTQQEDSAVYLCASSLDPSRVRELFFGEGSRLTVL.